This T cell receptor (beta chain) was identified in a study of blood T cells in healthy people across ages. Study-wide results and limits: Unsorted PBMC material precluded a definitive naive versus antigen-experienced comparison.

Alongside a J-beta primer mix, a sample-barcoded 5' primer served in a second PCR lasting about 7 to 11 cycles. TCRdb ran MiXCR on the 5' RACE reads and lists one entry per CDR3 protein. Of hundreds of thousands of distinct CDR3 sequences listed, about a quarter are singletons. Turning to this clonotype: Its antigen is unknown.

This same sample was also part of a study on T cells of mothers and their children.

The receptor's source is a boy aged 10-17 years in good health. The sample was blood.

The CDR3 DNA sequence: TGCGCCAGCAGCTTGGGCCGCGGGTCCCTTAACTATGGCTACACCTTC. Its translation is CASSLGRGSLNYGYTF. The chain couples TRBV5-1 to TRBJ1-2; D not resolved. CDR1 is SGHRS, CDR2 YFSETQ, per germline. CDR3 size: 16 residues. The germline V and J ends were trimmed by 0 bases and 1 base, with 13 bases remaining between them.